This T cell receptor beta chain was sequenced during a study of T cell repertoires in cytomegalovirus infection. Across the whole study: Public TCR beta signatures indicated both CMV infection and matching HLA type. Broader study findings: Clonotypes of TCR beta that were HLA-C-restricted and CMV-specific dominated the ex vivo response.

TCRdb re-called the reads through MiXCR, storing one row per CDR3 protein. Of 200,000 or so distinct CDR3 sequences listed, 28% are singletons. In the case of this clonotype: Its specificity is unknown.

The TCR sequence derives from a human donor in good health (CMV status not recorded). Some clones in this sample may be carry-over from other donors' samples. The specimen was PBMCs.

The CDR3 spells CATSTGGVEQYF. CDR3 sequence (DNA): TGTGCCACTTCTACTGGCGGGGTCGAGCAGTACTTC. The chain is built from TRBV15 and TRBJ2-7; maybe TRBD2 (6 bases). Germline CDR1 is LNHNV and CDR2 is YYDKDF (reference sequence). CDR3 length: 12 residues. The V end was cut by 9 bases, the J end by 6 bases, with 15 bases between.